A selection of T cell receptor beta chains follows, all from one sample in a study of monozygotic twins with cystic fibrosis. Produced via immunoSEQ multiplex PCR; TCRdb's table is partial and in-frame only. The table shows around 33,000 clones, with approximately 84% occurring only once. Source material: blood. Source of these receptors: a girl between 2 and 10 years old with cystic fibrosis. Both conserved end residues are part of each CDR3.

CDR3aa	len	v_gene	j_gene
CASSLLGTGIYEQYF	15	TRBV5-1	TRBJ2-7
CASSLGPWNSPLHF	14	TRBV7-2	TRBJ1-6
CASSQVVITGGLREPQHF	18	TRBV4-1	TRBJ1-5
CASRGRAYNEQFF	13	TRBV2	TRBJ2-1
CASSLGRTVSPSYNEQFF	18	TRBV5-1	TRBJ2-1
CASSQGNTEAFF	12	TRBV4-3	TRBJ1-1
CASSPSGGIYNEQFF	15	TRBV6-1	TRBJ2-1
CASSLLAGSTDTQYF	15	TRBV7-2	TRBJ2-3
CASSLGQGRIDTGELFF	17	TRBV5-1	TRBJ2-2
CASSLTSGPNSPLHF	15	TRBV7-3	TRBJ1-6
CASRSLAGQETQYF	14	TRBV5-6	TRBJ2-5
CASSLAGTGHYTF	13	TRBV13	TRBJ1-2
CASSVGGAGQPQHF	14	TRBV9	TRBJ1-5
CAISDYSPTYGYTF	14	TRBV10-3	TRBJ1-2
CATRDPRGGYEQYF	14	TRBV6-1	TRBJ2-7
CASSLAGTRARNEQFF	16	TRBV7-2	TRBJ2-1
CASSLGSGERVSRGYTF	17	TRBV5-1	TRBJ1-2
CASSKRFTLNTEAFF	15	TRBV19	TRBJ1-1
CATSRAGKGGYTF	13	TRBV15	TRBJ1-2
CASSPTGGSRNTIYF	15	TRBV9	TRBJ1-3
CASSLAAGAGNTIYF	15	TRBV7-9	TRBJ1-3
CASSSGWDSYGYTF	14	TRBV5-4	TRBJ1-2
CASSFGLAGEETQYF	15	TRBV5-4	TRBJ2-5
CASSPGTRREGKNIQYF	17	TRBV7-8	TRBJ2-4
CASSSSVSPNQPQHF	15	TRBV5-8	TRBJ1-5
CASSPRAGLNQPQHF	15	TRBV4-2	TRBJ1-5
CASSIGASWPYNEQFF	16	TRBV19	TRBJ2-1
CASSAGWGLAYNEQFF	16	TRBV9	TRBJ2-1
CATSRKTGTGAYEQYF	16	TRBV15	TRBJ2-7
CASSYRDGMNTEAFF	15	TRBV5-6	TRBJ1-1
CAWSRGPRNEQYF	13	TRBV30	TRBJ2-7
CASSLVSASYEQYF	14	TRBV5-6	TRBJ2-7
CASSKFDRLMNTEAFF	16	TRBV21-1	TRBJ1-1
CASSLRPPATNEKLFF	16	TRBV14	TRBJ1-4
CASSPTPLEASYEQYF	16	TRBV7-2	TRBJ2-7
CASSPGETQYF	11	TRBV7-8	TRBJ2-5
CSVFRDGRRLSSTDTQYF	18	TRBV29-1	TRBJ2-3
CASRRQGGEYEQYF	14	TRBV5-1	TRBJ2-7
CASSGGVYEQYF	12	TRBV7-9	TRBJ2-7
CASSLGLTDTQYF	13	TRBV7-7	TRBJ2-3
CAWRRGTKNIQYF	13	TRBV30	TRBJ2-4
CASSYSGTGLNYGYTF	16	TRBV6-5	TRBJ1-2
CASSKDGNRAF	11	TRBV21-1	TRBJ1-1
CASSAPLRDDHSYEQYF	17	TRBV9	TRBJ2-7
CASSFGVYEQYF	12	TRBV7-2	TRBJ2-7
CARSLPSPLHF	11	TRBV5-3	TRBJ1-6
CASSAYRDQETQYF	14	TRBV27	TRBJ2-5
CATSRSGVGDSTDTQYF	17	TRBV15	TRBJ2-3
CAWSAAGSVNSPLHF	15	TRBV30	TRBJ1-6
CASSFIRMSATNEKLFF	17	TRBV5-8	TRBJ1-4
CASSSGPSTEAFF	13	TRBV18	TRBJ1-1
CASSWDGPYEQYF	13	TRBV6-1	TRBJ2-7
CASSYSDREVTEAFF	15	TRBV6-5	TRBJ1-1
CASSPPGTGSNEQFF	15	TRBV4-2	TRBJ2-1
CASSYANSPLHF	12	TRBV6-6	TRBJ1-6
CASSLLNGYEQYF	13	TRBV6-6	TRBJ2-7
CASSTTGATGELFF	14	TRBV19	TRBJ2-2
CASSPAPPGPYEQYF	15	TRBV4-1	TRBJ2-7
CASSLQGLTRLTGELFF	17	TRBV7-2	TRBJ2-2